The 2 T cell receptor beta chains below all came from one sample that was sequenced in a study of CD8 T cells in Susac syndrome (dated by TCRdb to the late 2010s). The library was generated by the immunoSEQ multiplex PCR assay. RNA was extracted with the RNeasy kit and about 0.5 to 1 ug was reverse transcribed using random hexamers. Through fastp at Q25 and MiXCR, TCRdb rebuilt clones from the public reads, retaining in-frame beta chains. Rows are unified per CDR3 protein, each entry keeping the most common DNA and genes. This sample gives around 190,000 distinct CDR3 sequences in total; about 94% of them show up just once. Approximately 0.098% of the sample is held by the ten biggest clonotypes. Sequencing used CD4+ T cells from PBMCs. The receptors here all came from a human donor in good health.

The chain has TRBV12-3 or TRBV12-4 and TRBJ1-5; D unclear. The CDR3 is made up of 14 amino acids. V was pared by 7 bases and J by 6 bases, with 16 bases between. CDR3 bases: TGTGCCAGCAAGGCGGGCAGGCTAGGTCAGCCCCAGCATTTT. Translated: CASKAGRLGQPQHF.

The chain links TRBV2 to TRBJ1-5; the D is unclear. The CDR3 consists of 15 residues. Germline loops: CDR1 SNHLY, CDR2 FYNNEI. V dropped 3 bases and J dropped 1 base, with 10 bases sitting between them. CDR3 nucleotides: TGTGCCAGCAGTGAGTCGGGGTACAGCAATCAGCCCCAGCATTTT. It translates to CASSESGYSNQPQHF.